This is a list of T cell receptor beta chains from one sample in a study of blood T cell repertoires in COVID-19. Assay used: immunoSEQ multiplex PCR; TCRdb lists only in-frame clones, some missing. The repertoire consists of fewer than 150,000 clones, with almost 90% occurring once and the leading ten covering around 4.1%. Specimen: peripheral blood. The source of these receptors is a woman aged 55-70 years with COVID-19, enrolled during active disease. Each CDR3 is given with its conserved first and last residue. The D gene is left open where the match is weak. Clone sizes are given selectively: once, few, many, or a class where the clone is expanded.

NA	NA	TRBJ1-5	TRBV19	CASRGGFSNQPQHF	TGTGCCAGTAGGGGCGGGTTTAGCAATCAGCCCCAGCATTTT
once	NA	TRBJ1-1	TRBV5-8	CASSLYREYAFF	TGTGCCAGCAGCTTGTACAGGGAATATGCTTTCTTT
NA	NA	TRBJ2-3	TRBV11-2	CASSLDRGPDTQYF	TGTGCCAGCAGCTTAGACAGGGGACCAGATACGCAGTATTTT
few	NA	TRBJ1-6	TRBV20-1	CSASSGGHNSPLHF	TGCAGTGCTAGTTCCGGAGGTCACAATTCACCCCTCCACTTT
NA	NA	TRBJ2-7	TRBV19	CASSLQTRGEQYF	TGTGCCAGTAGTCTCCAGACTAGGGGTGAGCAGTACTTC
NA	NA	TRBJ1-6	TRBV7-2	CASSSRGGGSPLHF	TGTGCCAGCAGCTCCCGGGGCGGGGGTTCACCCCTCCACTTT
NA	NA	TRBJ2-1	TRBV13	CASKFDRSGNEQFF	TGTGCCAGCAAATTCGACAGGTCGGGCAATGAGCAGTTCTTC
NA	NA	TRBJ1-2	TRBV5-6	CASSSPANYGYTF	TGTGCCAGCAGCTCTCCAGCTAACTATGGCTACACCTTC
NA	TRBD1	TRBJ1-4	TRBV7-9	CASSGTDNEKLFF	TGTGCCAGCAGCGGGACAGATAATGAAAAACTGTTTTTT
NA	NA	TRBJ2-1	TRBV18	CASSSEQAASSYNEQFF	TGTGCCAGCTCATCCGAACAGGCCGCTAGCTCCTACAATGAGCAGTTCTTC
NA	NA	TRBJ2-2	TRBV9	CASSVGQGSNTGELFF	TGTGCCAGCAGCGTAGGGCAGGGATCGAACACCGGGGAGCTGTTTTTT